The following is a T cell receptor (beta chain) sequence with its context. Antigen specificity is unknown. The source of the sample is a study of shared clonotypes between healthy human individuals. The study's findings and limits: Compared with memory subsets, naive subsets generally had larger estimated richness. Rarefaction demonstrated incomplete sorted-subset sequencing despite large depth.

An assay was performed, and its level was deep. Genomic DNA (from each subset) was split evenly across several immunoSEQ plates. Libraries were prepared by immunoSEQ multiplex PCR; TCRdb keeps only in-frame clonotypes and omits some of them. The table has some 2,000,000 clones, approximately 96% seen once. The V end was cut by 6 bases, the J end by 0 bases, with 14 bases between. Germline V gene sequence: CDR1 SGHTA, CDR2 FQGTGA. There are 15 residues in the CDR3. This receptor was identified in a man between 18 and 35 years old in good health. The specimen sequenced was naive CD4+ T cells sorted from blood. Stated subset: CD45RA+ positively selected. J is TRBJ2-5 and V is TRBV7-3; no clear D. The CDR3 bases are TGTGCCAGCAGTTTGGACGGCGCCTACCAAGAGACCCAGTACTTC. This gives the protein CASSLDGAYQETQYF.